A single sample gave rise to the 22 T cell receptor beta chains below, sequenced in a study of radiotherapy plus CTLA-4 blockade in lung cancer. Using immunoSEQ multiplex PCR, the repertoire was profiled, and TCRdb retains in-frame clones only, with some absent. The profile shows 43,000 or so clones, roughly 76% of them singletons. The specimen comprised peripheral blood, sampled from a patient treated with radiotherapy plus ipilimumab. Receptors were obtained from a human donor with non-small cell lung cancer who had a complete response to radiotherapy plus ipilimumab.

V gene TRBV18 combines with J gene TRBJ1-1, with D possibly being TRBD1 (5 bases). The CDR3 is 15 amino acids. Germline CDR1 is KGHSH and CDR2 is LQKENI. Trimming left V 2 bases short and J 0 bases short, with 10 bases between. The CDR3 reads CASSPRAQVNTEAFF. The CDR3 DNA reads as TGTGCCAGCTCACCAAGGGCACAGGTGAACACTGAAGCTTTCTTT. The whole variable domain, filled in from reference TRBV18 and TRBJ1-1, reads NAGVMQNPRHLVRRRGQEARLRCSPMKGHSHVYWYRQLPEEGLKFMVYLQKENIIDESGMPKERFSAEFPKEGPSILRIQQVVRGDSAAYFCASSPRAQVNTEAFFGQGTRLTVV.

V and J are TRBV7-6 and TRBJ1-3, with 8 bases aligning to TRBD1. This CDR3 is 15 amino acids long. Germline V gene lookup returns CDR1 SGHVS and CDR2 FNYEAQ. The ends lost 5 bases at V and 6 bases at J; junction bases unmatched: 9. The CDR3 here is CASSISGQGKNTIYF. In DNA form, the CDR3 reads TGTGCCAGCAGCATCAGCGGACAGGGTAAAAACACCATATATTTT.

Concerning this clone itself: The junction departs from germline at one end; a sequencing error may be responsible. This chain connects TRBV13 to TRBJ2-1; TRBD2 matches 9 bases. CDR3 size: 14 residues. The V gene's germline CDR1 is PRHDT and CDR2 FYEKMQ (reference sequence). The CDR3 reads CAGSRREGHNEQFF. CDR3 in DNA: TGTGCCGGCAGTCGGCGGGAGGGCCACAATGAGCAGTTCTTC. Supplemented by reference TRBV13 and TRBJ2-1, the full variable domain reads AAGVIQSPRHLIKEKRETATLKCYPIPRHDTVYWYQQGPGQDPQFLISFYEKMQSDKGSIPDRFSAQQFSDYHSELNMSSLELGDSALYFCAGSRREGHNEQFFGPGTRLTVL.

V usage is TRBV19 and J usage is TRBJ1-5; unclear D gene. V lost 1 base and J 1 base, leaving 11 bases between the germline ends. The CDR3 is made up of 16 amino acids. The germline V gene encodes CDR1 LNHDA and CDR2 SQIVND (reference sequence). The CDR3 DNA reads TGTGCCAGTAGTATAGTTCGTCAGAAAAGCAATCAGCCCCAGCATTTT. Amino acid sequence: CASSIVRQKSNQPQHF.

V is TRBV7-2 and J is TRBJ2-2; no firm D call. V was shortened by 1 base and J by 2 bases, with 8 bases between the two germline ends. This CDR3 has 15 amino acids. The germline gives CDR1 SGHTA, CDR2 FQGNSA. In nucleotides, the CDR3 is TGTGCCAGCAGCTTAGTAGTTAGTAACACCGGGGAGCTGTTTTTT. This encodes CASSLVVSNTGELFF.

This rearrangement joins TRBV15 to TRBJ2-7; 8 bases fit TRBD2. Germline values: CDR1 LNHNV, CDR2 YYDKDF (reference sequence). This CDR3 is built from 14 residues. The J segment lost 6 bases and the V segment lost 0 bases, leaving 4 bases of the junction unmatched. CDR3 in DNA: TGTGCCACCAGCAGAGAAATAGCGGGAAGCGAGCAGTACTTC. Protein sequence: CATSREIAGSEQYF.

This chain connects TRBV6-5 to TRBJ2-5; D possibly corresponds to TRBD2 (6 bases). CDR1 MNHEY and CDR2 SVGAGI come from the germline V gene. Trimming left V 6 bases short and J 9 bases short, with 14 bases between. The CDR3 runs 12 residues. This CDR3 reads CASRNDGGPQYF. For the CDR3, the DNA is TGTGCCAGCAGAAACGACGGGGGACCCCAGTACTTC.

V usage is TRBV7-9 and J usage is TRBJ2-7; the match to TRBD2 covers 12 bases. Germline CDR1 and CDR2: SEHNR and FQNEAQ (reference sequence). Trimming took 3 bases from V and 6 from J; bases not matched to a gene: 9. CDR3 length: 16 residues. The CDR3 here is CASSFVPGLAGSEQYF. The CDR3 DNA is TGTGCCAGCAGCTTCGTTCCCGGACTAGCGGGGTCCGAGCAGTACTTC. Looking up the rest from reference TRBV7-9 and TRBJ2-7 gives the full variable domain: DTGVSQNPRHKITKRGQNVTFRCDPISEHNRLYWYRQTLGQGPEFLTYFQNEAQLEKSRLLSDRFSAERPKGSFSTLEIQRTEQGDSAMYLCASSFVPGLAGSEQYFGPGTRLTVT.

For the CDR3, the DNA is TGTGCCAGCCGCCGGGGGACGGAAGAGACCCAGTACTTC. Translation: CASRRGTEETQYF. V is TRBV2 and J is TRBJ2-5, with D possibly matching TRBD2 (6 bases). Germline V gives CDR1 SNHLY, CDR2 FYNNEI. The CDR3 consists of 13 residues. V lost 8 bases and J 3 bases, leaving 13 bases between the germline ends.

The chain is built from TRBV7-9 and TRBJ1-1, with 7 bases fitting TRBD1. Germline V gives CDR1 SEHNR, CDR2 FQNEAQ (reference sequence). V lost 1 base and J lost 1; bases outside the gene matches: 6. CDR3 length: 16 amino acids. The CDR3 coding sequence is TGTGCCAGCAGCTTAGATGTCGGGACAGCGAACACTGAAGCTTTCTTT. Amino acids: CASSLDVGTANTEAFF.

This clone was detected only a few times. The chain has TRBV28 and TRBJ2-5; tentatively, D is TRBD1 (5 bases). This CDR3 contains 15 residues. V was cut by 7 bases and J by 1 base, with 16 bases left in between. Germline V gene data show CDR1 as MDHEN and CDR2 as SYDVKM. As DNA, the CDR3 is TGTGCCAGCACCCCAGGGCAGAGAACCCAAGAGACCCAGTACTTC. The encoded protein is CASTPGQRTQETQYF. Supplemented by reference TRBV28 and TRBJ2-5, the full variable domain reads DVKVTQSSRYLVKRTGEKVFLECVQDMDHENMFWYRQDPGLGLRLIYFSYDVKMKEKGDIPEGYSVSREKKERFSLILESASTNQTSMYLCASTPGQRTQETQYFGPGTRLLVL.

This rearrangement joins TRBV4-2 to TRBJ2-1; tentative D call: TRBD2 (6 bases). The CDR3 is 15 amino acids. Germline V CDR1 and CDR2: LGHNA, YNFKEQ. Between the trimmed V and J ends, which lost 0 bases and 10 bases, there was a span of 16 bases. This CDR3 reads CASSQEGTSPAEQFF. The CDR3 DNA reads as TGTGCCAGCAGCCAAGAAGGGACTTCGCCGGCGGAGCAGTTCTTC.

The V call is TRBV7-2, the J call TRBJ1-6, with a possible D match to TRBD1 (5 bases). Trimming left V 3 bases short and J 9 bases short, with 9 bases between. This CDR3 comprises 13 residues. In germline, CDR1 is SGHTA, CDR2 FQGNSA. The CDR3 bases are TGTGCCAGCAGCTTTGGCGGGGGTTCACCCCTCCACTTT. Protein product: CASSFGGGSPLHF.

This clone came up once. The chain couples TRBV2 to TRBJ1-2; D possibly corresponds to TRBD1 (5 bases). The CDR3 contains 13 residues. V dropped 5 bases and J dropped 7 bases, with 14 bases sitting between them. Per the germline V gene, CDR1 is SNHLY and CDR2 is FYNNEI. Here the CDR3 reads CASSLLGQGGYTF. DNA of the CDR3: TGTGCCAGCAGTTTATTAGGGCAGGGTGGCTACACCTTC.

This clone was counted between two and nine times. The gene calls are TRBV18 and TRBJ1-2; perhaps TRBD1 as D (5 bases). The CDR3 is 13 residues long. Germline V gene lookup returns CDR1 KGHSH and CDR2 LQKENI. Trimming stripped 4 bases from V and 4 bases from J, with 10 bases between. This CDR3 reads CASSQEGTYGYTF. The DNA of the CDR3 is TGTGCCAGCTCACAGGAGGGGACCTATGGCTACACCTTC.

The V and J genes are TRBV5-4 and TRBJ2-7, with a weak D call TRBD1 (6 bases). Trimming took off 2 bases at V and 0 bases at J, with 12 bases between the two ends. Germline V gives CDR1 SGHNT, CDR2 YYREEE (reference sequence). CDR3 length: 15 amino acids. The CDR3: CASSFWDTISYEQYF. In DNA form, the CDR3 reads TGTGCCAGCAGCTTCTGGGACACCATCTCCTACGAGCAGTACTTC. Filled out from reference TRBV5-4 and TRBJ2-7, the complete variable domain reads ETGVTQSPTHLIKTRGQQVTLRCSSQSGHNTVSWYQQALGQGPQFIFQYYREEENGRGNFPPRFSGLQFPNYSSELNVNALELDDSALYLCASSFWDTISYEQYFGPGTRLTVT.

V is TRBV30 and J is TRBJ1-2, with D possibly TRBD1 on 5 matching bases. V dropped 2 bases and J dropped 8 bases, with 9 bases sitting between them. This CDR3 contains 11 residues. Germline CDR1 and CDR2: GTSNPN and SVGIG (reference sequence). The CDR3 spells CAWSRGSGYTF. In DNA form, the CDR3 reads TGTGCCTGGAGTAGGGGAAGCGGCTACACCTTC.

The V gene is TRBV7-9, the J gene TRBJ2-7; 12 bases are a match to TRBD2. Losses at the gene ends were 5 bases for V and 4 bases for J; bases not matched to a gene: 12. CDR3 length: 17 residues. Germline CDR1 reads SEHNR; CDR2 reads FQNEAQ (reference sequence). The DNA of the CDR3 is TGTGCCAGCAGCCCGAGACTAGCGGGAGTGTTGGGATACGAGCAGTACTTC. It specifies CASSPRLAGVLGYEQYF.

The chain couples TRBV9 to TRBJ2-1, with D unresolved. The germline V gene has CDR1 SGDLS and CDR2 YYNGEE. Trimming took 0 bases from V and 0 from J, leaving 7 bases between them. This CDR3 region has 15 residues. The DNA for the CDR3 is TGTGCCAGCAGCGTAGACGGGTTCTCCTACAATGAGCAGTTCTTC. Protein product: CASSVDGFSYNEQFF. The whole variable domain, filled in from reference TRBV9 and TRBJ2-1, reads DSGVTQTPKHLITATGQRVTLRCSPRSGDLSVYWYQQSLDQGLQFLIQYYNGEERAKGNILERFSAQQFPDLHSELNLSSLELGDSALYFCASSVDGFSYNEQFFGPGTRLTVL.

The chain uses TRBV6-5 and TRBJ2-1, with 10 bases that match TRBD1. Germline CDR1 is MNHEY and CDR2 is SVGAGI. J was trimmed by 1 base and V by 5 bases; bases with no gene match: 2. The CDR3 has 15 amino acids. The CDR3 DNA sequence: TGTGCCAGCAGTCGGGACAGGGGTTCCTACAATGAGCAGTTCTTC. The encoded protein is CASSRDRGSYNEQFF.

The J gene is TRBJ1-1, the V gene TRBV28; no reliable D call. Deletions cut 6 bases from V and 6 bases from J, with 11 bases between. The germline V gene encodes CDR1 MDHEN and CDR2 SYDVKM. The CDR3 is 12 amino acids. CDR3 in amino acids: CASSRTTPEAFF. CDR3 DNA: TGTGCCAGCAGCCGAACAACCCCTGAAGCTTTCTTT.

This clone was counted once. V gene TRBV18 combines with J gene TRBJ1-4; 10 positions match TRBD1. Germline assignment: CDR1 KGHSH and CDR2 LQKENI. The trim removed 4 bases at V and 5 bases at J, leaving 4 bases unmatched. The CDR3 extends over 15 amino acids. The CDR3 is CASSRLGQGNEKLFF. The CDR3 region has the DNA TGTGCCAGCTCACGCTTGGGACAGGGGAATGAAAAACTGTTTTTT. The full variable domain, its missing parts supplied by reference TRBV18 and TRBJ1-4, is NAGVMQNPRHLVRRRGQEARLRCSPMKGHSHVYWYRQLPEEGLKFMVYLQKENIIDESGMPKERFSAEFPKEGPSILRIQQVVRGDSAAYFCASSRLGQGNEKLFFGSGTQLSVL.